This paragraph covers one T cell receptor (beta chain) sequence. The data are from a study of T cells in Graves' hyperthyroidism and ophthalmopathy. Amplified TCR beta CDR3 regions derived from RNA transcripts. During a first-round RT-PCR of the TCR CDR3, the HTBI primer set was used. MiXCR, run by TCRdb on the multiplex PCR reads, gives a single entry per CDR3 protein. The data show a few hundred thousand distinct CDR3 sequences, about 46% seen once. Germline CDR1 reads SGHRS; CDR2 reads YFSETQ. CDR3 length equals 12 residues. The V gene lost 3 bases and the J gene lost 7 bases, with 10 bases spanning the gap.

This sequence originates from an adult woman with Graves' disease, either hyperthyroidism or ophthalmopathy (not recorded which). J is TRBJ1-1 and V is TRBV5-1, with TRBD1 as a possible D gene (5 bases). Sequencing input: peripheral blood or thyroid tissue (not recorded which). This CDR3 reads CASSWGLGEAFF. The DNA for the CDR3 is TGCGCCAGCAGCTGGGGGTTGGGTGAAGCTTTCTTT.